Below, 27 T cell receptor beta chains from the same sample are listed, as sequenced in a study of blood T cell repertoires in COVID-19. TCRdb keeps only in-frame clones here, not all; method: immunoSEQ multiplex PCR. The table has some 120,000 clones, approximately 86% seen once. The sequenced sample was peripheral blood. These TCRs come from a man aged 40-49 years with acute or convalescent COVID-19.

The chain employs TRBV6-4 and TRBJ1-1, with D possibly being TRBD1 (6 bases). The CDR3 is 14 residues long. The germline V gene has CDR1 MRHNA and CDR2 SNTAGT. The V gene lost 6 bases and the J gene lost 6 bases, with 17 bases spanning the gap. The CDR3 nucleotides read TGTGCCAGCAGGCCCGACAGGAACACTCCTGAAGCTTTCTTT. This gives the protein CASRPDRNTPEAFF.

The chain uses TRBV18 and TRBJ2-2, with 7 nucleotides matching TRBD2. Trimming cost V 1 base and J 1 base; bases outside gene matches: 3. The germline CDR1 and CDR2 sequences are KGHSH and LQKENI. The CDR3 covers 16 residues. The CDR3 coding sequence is TGTGCCAGCTCACCACTAGCGGGTGAGAACACCGGGGAGCTGTTTTTT. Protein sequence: CASSPLAGENTGELFF.

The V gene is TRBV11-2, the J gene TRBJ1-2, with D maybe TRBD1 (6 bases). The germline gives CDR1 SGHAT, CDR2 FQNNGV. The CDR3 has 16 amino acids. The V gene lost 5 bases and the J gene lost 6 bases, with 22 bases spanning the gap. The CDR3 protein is CASSADSNTLLDGYTF. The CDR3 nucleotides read TGTGCCAGCAGCGCGGACAGCAACACCTTGTTAGATGGCTACACCTTC.

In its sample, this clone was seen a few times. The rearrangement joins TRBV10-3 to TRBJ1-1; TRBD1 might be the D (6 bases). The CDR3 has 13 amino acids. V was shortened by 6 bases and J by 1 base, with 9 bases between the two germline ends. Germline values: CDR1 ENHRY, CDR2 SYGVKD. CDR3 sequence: CAISLTGNTEAFF. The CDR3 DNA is TGTGCCATCAGCTTGACAGGGAACACTGAAGCTTTCTTT.

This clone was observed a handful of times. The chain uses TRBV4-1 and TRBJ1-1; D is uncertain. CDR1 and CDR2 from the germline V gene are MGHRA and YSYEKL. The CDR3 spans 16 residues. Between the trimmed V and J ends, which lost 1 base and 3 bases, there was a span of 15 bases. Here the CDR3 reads CASSQVDLFIYTEAFF. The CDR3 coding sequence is TGCGCCAGCAGCCAAGTAGACTTATTCATTTACACTGAAGCTTTCTTT.

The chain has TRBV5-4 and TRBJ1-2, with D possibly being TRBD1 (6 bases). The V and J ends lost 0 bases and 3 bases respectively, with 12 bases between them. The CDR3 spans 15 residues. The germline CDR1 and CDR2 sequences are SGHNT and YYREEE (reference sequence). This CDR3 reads CASSLVGQPDYGYTF. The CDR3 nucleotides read TGTGCCAGCAGCTTGGTTGGACAGCCAGACTATGGCTACACCTTC.

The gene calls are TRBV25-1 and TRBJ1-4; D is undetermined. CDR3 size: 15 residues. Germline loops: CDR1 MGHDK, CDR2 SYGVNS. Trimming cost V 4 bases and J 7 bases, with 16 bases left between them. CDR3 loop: CASSVGEGWSEKLFF. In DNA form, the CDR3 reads TGTGCCAGCAGTGTTGGTGAGGGTTGGAGTGAAAAACTGTTTTTT.

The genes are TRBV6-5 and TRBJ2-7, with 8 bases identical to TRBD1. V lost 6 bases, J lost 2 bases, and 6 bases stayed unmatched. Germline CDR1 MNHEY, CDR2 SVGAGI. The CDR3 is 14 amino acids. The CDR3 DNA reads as TGTGCCAGCAGACCCGGGACAGGTACCTACGAGCAGTACTTC. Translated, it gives CASRPGTGTYEQYF.

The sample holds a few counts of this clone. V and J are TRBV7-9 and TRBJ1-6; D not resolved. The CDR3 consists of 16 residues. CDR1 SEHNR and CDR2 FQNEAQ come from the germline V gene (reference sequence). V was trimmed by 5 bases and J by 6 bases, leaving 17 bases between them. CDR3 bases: TGTGCCAGCAGCCCTTTAATCAGTACCCCTAATTCACCCCTCCACTTT. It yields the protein CASSPLISTPNSPLHF.

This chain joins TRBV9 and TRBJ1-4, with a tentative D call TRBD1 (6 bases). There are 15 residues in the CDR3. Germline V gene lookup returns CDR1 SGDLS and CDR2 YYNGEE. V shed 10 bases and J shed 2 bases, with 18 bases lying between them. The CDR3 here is CAQRGGGETNEKLFF. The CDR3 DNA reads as TGTGCCCAGCGAGGAGGGGGGGAGACTAATGAAAAACTGTTTTTT.

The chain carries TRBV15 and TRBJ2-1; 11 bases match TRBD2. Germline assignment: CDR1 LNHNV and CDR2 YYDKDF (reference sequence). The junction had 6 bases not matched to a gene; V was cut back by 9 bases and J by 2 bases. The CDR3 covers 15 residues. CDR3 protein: CATGTSGIAYNEQFF. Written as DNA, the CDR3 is TGTGCCACAGGGACTAGCGGCATCGCCTACAATGAGCAGTTCTTC.

The CDR3: CASSEGQTILGYTF. In nucleotides, the CDR3 is TGCGCCAGCAGTGAGGGACAGACGATTTTGGGCTACACCTTC. J is TRBJ1-2 and V is TRBV5-1, with TRBD1 matching 7 bases. The CDR3 spans 14 residues. Looked up from germline, CDR1 is SGHRS and CDR2 is YFSETQ. Germline trimming cut 5 bases from V and 8 bases from J; bases unmatched to any gene: 12.

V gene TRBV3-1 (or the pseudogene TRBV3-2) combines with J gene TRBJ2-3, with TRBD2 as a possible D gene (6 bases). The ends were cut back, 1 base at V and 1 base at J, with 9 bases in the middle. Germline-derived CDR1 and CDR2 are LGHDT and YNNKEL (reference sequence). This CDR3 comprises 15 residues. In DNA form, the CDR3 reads TGTGCCAGCAGCCAAGCTGCGGGACGCACAGATACGCAGTATTTT. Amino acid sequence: CASSQAAGRTDTQYF.

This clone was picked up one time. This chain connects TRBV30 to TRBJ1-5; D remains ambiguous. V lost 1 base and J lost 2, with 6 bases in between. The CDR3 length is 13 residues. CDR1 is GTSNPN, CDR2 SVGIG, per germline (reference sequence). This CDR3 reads CAWSAEGNQPQHF. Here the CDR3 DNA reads TGTGCCTGGAGTGCCGAGGGCAATCAGCCCCAGCATTTT.

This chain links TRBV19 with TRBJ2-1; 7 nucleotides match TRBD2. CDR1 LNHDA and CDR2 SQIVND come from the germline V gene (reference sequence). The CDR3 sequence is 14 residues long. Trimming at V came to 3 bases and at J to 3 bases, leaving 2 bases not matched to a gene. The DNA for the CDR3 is TGTGCCAGTAGTATGCTAGCGGACTACAATGAGCAGTTCTTC. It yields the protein CASSMLADYNEQFF.

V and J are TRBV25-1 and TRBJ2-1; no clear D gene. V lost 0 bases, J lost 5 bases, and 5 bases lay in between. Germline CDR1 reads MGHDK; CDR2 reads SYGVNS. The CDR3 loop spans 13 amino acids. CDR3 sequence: CASSEYFDNEQFF. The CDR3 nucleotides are TGTGCCAGCAGTGAATATTTCGACAATGAGCAGTTCTTC.

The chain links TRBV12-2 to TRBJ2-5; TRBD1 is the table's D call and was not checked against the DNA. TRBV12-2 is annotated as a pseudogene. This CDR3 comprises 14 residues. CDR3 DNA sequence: TGTGCAAGTCGCACCCGGACAGGCTTGGAGACCCAGTACTTC. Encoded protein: CASRTRTGLETQYF.

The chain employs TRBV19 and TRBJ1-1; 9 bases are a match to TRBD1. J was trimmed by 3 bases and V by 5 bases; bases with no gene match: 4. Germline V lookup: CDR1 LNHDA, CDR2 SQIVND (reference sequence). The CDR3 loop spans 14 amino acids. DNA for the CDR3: TGTGCCAGTAGTCAGGACAGGGGTTACACTGAAGCTTTCTTT. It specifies CASSQDRGYTEAFF.

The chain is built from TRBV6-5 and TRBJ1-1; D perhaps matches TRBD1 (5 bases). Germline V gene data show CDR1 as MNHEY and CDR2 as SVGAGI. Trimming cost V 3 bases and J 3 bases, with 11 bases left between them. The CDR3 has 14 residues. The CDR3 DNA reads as TGTGCCAGCAGTTATGGGGGGTGGGACACTGAAGCTTTCTTT. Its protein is CASSYGGWDTEAFF.

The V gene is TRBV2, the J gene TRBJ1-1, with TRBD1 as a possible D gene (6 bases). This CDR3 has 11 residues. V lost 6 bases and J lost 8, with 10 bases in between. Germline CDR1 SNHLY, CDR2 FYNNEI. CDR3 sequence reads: CASSLGTEAFF. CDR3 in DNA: TGTGCCAGCAGCCTCGGGACAGAAGCTTTCTTT.

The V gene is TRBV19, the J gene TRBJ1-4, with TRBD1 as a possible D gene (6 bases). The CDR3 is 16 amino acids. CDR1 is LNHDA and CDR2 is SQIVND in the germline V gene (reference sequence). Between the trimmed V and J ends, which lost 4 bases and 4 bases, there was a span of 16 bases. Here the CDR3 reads CASSNPREGHNEKLFF. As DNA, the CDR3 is TGTGCCAGTAGTAACCCCCGGGAGGGACATAATGAAAAACTGTTTTTT.

In DNA, the CDR3 is TGTGCCACCAGCCCGGGGGGCCAAGAGACCCAGTACTTC. Its protein is CATSPGGQETQYF. This chain connects TRBV15 to TRBJ2-5, with 7 positions matching TRBD2. V dropped 5 bases and J dropped 1; count of bases not matched to a gene: 1. CDR1 LNHNV and CDR2 YYDKDF come from the germline V gene (reference sequence). This CDR3 comprises 13 residues.

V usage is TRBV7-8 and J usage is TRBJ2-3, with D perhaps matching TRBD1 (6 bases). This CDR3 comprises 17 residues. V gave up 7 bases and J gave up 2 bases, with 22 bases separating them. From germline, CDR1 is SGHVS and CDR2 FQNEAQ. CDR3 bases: TGTGCCAGCAACTACGAGAACAGGGAAGCCTCCACAGATACGCAGTATTTT. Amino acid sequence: CASNYENREASTDTQYF.

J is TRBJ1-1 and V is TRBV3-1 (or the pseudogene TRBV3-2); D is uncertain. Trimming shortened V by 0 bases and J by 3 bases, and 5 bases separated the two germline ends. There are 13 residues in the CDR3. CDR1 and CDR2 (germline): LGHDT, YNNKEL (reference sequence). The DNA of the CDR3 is TGTGCCAGCAGCCAAGAACGGTACACTGAAGCTTTCTTT. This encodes CASSQERYTEAFF.

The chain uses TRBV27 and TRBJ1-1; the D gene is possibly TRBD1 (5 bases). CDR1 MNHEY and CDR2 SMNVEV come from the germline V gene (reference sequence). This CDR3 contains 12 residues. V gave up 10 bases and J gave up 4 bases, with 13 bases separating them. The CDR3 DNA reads TGTGCCACCTCGGGGGGGAGCACTGAAGCTTTCTTT. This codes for CATSGGSTEAFF.

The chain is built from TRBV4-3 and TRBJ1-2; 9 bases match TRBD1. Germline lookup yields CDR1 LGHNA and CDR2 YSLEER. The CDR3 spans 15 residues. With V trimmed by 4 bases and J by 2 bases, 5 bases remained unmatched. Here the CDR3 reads CASSPGQGRNYGYTF. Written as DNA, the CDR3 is TGCGCCAGCAGCCCTGGACAGGGGCGCAACTATGGCTACACCTTC.

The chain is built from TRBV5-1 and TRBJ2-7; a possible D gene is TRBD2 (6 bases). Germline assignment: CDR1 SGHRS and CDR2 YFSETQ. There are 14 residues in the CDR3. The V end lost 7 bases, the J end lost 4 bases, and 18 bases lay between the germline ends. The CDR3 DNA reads TGCGCCAGCGCAACCCTCGGGGGTGGGTACGAGCAGTACTTC. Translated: CASATLGGGYEQYF.